This T cell receptor beta chain comes out of a study of molecular identifiers for immune sequencing clone quantification. The wider study: Four portions were sequenced after RNA from around 20,000 or 100,000 naive CD8 cells was split five ways in replicates.

V lost 1 base, J lost 5 bases, and 11 bases lay in between. The CDR3 runs 15 residues. CDR1 and CDR2 from the germline V gene are SEHNR and FQNEAQ (reference sequence). Notes on the study in general: Naive cells had under 1% of molecules in clones above 20 RNA copies, effectors over 98%.

The use of previously described methods and listed TCR primers produced the bulk TCR libraries. TCRdb recomputed calls from the PCR reads with MiXCR, one row per CDR3 protein. The sample carries some 320,000 distinct CDR3 sequences, about 22% recorded once. This clonotype was seen at least ten times. The antigen is unknown. This TCR derives from a human donor in good health. Some libraries in this study had Jurkat cell RNA spiked in. The sequenced material came from naive CD8+ T cells from blood, with Jurkat cell RNA spiked in. Subset noted: FACS-sorted CD8+CD4-CCR7+CD45RA+ naive T cells. The chain uses TRBV7-9 and TRBJ1-4; D gene uncertain. The CDR3: CASSLGPDWNEKLFF. DNA for the CDR3: TGTGCCAGCAGCTTAGGACCGGATTGGAATGAAAAACTGTTTTTT.